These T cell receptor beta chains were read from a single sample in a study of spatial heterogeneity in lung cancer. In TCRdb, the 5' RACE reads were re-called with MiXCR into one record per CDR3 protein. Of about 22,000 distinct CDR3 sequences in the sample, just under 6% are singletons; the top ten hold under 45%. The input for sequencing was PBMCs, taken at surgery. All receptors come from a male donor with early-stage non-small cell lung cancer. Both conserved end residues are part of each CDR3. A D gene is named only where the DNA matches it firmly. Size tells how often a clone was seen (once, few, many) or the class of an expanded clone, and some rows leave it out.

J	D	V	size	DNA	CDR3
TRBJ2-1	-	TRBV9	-	TGTGCCAGCAGCGTAGTTGGCAACGGGCGGGGTTACTGGGGTAATGAGCAGTTCTTC	CASSVVGNGRGYWGNEQFF
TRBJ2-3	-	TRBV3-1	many	TGTGCCAGCAGCCAATGGAGGACGGATAGGAGCACAGATACGCAGTATTTT	CASSQWRTDRSTDTQYF
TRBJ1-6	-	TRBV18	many	TGTGCCAGCTCACCGAGGGGGGCTGGGGAGACTTCACCCCTCCACTTT	CASSPRGAGETSPLHF
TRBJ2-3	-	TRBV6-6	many	TGTGCCAGCAAAGGGCGAGGAGTGCCAGATACGCAGTATTTT	CASKGRGVPDTQYF
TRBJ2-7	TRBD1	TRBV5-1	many	TGCGCCAGCAGCTGGACAGGGGCGAGCTACGAGCAGTACTTC	CASSWTGASYEQYF
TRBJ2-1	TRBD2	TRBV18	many	TGTGCCAGCTCACCCCGACTCGGGACTAGCGGGACACACAATGAGCAGTTCTTC	CASSPRLGTSGTHNEQFF
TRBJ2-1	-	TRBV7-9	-	TGTGCCAGCAGGGTTGTACAGGGTGAAAAAGGGCAGTTCTTC	CASRVVQGEKGQFF
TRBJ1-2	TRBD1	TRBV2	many	TGTGCCAGCAGTGAAGAAAGGGGGCCTAACTATGGCTACACCTTC	CASSEERGPNYGYTF
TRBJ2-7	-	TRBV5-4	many	TGTGCCAGCAGCCCCCTTCTCGGGGAGCAGTACTTC	CASSPLLGEQYF
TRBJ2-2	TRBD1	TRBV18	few	TGTGCCAGCTCAACTCGACAGGGGGACGCCGGGGAGCTGTTTTTT	CASSTRQGDAGELFF
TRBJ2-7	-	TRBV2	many	TGTGCCAGCATCCGGGACGGATTCACATACGAGCAGTACTTC	CASIRDGFTYEQYF
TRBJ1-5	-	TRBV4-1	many	TGCGCCAGCAGCCAAGGCCCGACGGGGGCCCGACGGAATCAGCCCCAGCATTTT	CASSQGPTGARRNQPQHF
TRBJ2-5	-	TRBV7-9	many	TGTGCCAGCACCCCGGGGACCCAGTACTTC	CASTPGTQYF
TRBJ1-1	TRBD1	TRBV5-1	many	TGCGCCAGCAGCTTGACCGGGACAGGGTCGAACACTGAAGCTTTCTTT	CASSLTGTGSNTEAFF
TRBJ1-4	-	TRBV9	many	TGTGCCAGCAGCGTAGATGTGGGGATGAATGAAAAACTGTTTTTT	CASSVDVGMNEKLFF
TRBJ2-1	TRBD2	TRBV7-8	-	TGTGCCAGCAGCTTAGGTAGCGGGAGAGGGATGAATGAGCAGTTCTTC	CASSLGSGRGMNEQFF
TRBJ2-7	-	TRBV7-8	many	TGTGCCAGCGGCAGGCTGGGGGGACTTCGATACGAGCAGTACTTC	CASGRLGGLRYEQYF
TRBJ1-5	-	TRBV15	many	TGTGCCACCAGCAGAGTCCGTCTGGGGAATCAGCCCCAGCATTTT	CATSRVRLGNQPQHF
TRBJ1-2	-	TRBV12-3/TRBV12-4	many	TGTGCCAGCAGTTCATATCTTAGTTATGGCTACACCTTC	CASSSYLSYGYTF
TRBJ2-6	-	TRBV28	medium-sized	TGTGCCAGCAGTATTAGCTCTGGGGCCAACGTCCTGACTTTC	CASSISSGANVLTF
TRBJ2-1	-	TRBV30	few	TGTGCCTGGAGCAGGACAGACAATGAGCAGTTCTTC	CAWSRTDNEQFF
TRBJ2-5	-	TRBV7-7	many	TGTGCCAGCAGCTTAGCCCCCGGTGGGCAAGAGACCCAGTACTTC	CASSLAPGGQETQYF
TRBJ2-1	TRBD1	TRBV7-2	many	TGTGCCAGCAGCGTCCCCCCGGGACAGGACAACAATGAGCAGTTCTTC	CASSVPPGQDNNEQFF
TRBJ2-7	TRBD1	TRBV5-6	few	TGTGCCAGCAGACGCGGGACAGGGTTCGCCGAGCAGTACTTC	CASRRGTGFAEQYF
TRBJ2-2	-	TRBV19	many	TGTGCCAGTAGTGGTCGGAACACCGGGGAGCTGTTTTTT	CASSGRNTGELFF
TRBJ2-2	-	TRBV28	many	TGTGCCAGCAGTCGAGCCGGGGAGCTGTTTTTT	CASSRAGELFF
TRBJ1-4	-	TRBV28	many	TGTGCCAGCAGTTTAGGTCCGGATGAAAAACTGTTTTTT	CASSLGPDEKLFF
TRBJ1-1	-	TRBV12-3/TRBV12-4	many	TGTGCCAGCAGTCCGGGGGGAGACCGGAACACTGAAGCTTTCTTT	CASSPGGDRNTEAFF